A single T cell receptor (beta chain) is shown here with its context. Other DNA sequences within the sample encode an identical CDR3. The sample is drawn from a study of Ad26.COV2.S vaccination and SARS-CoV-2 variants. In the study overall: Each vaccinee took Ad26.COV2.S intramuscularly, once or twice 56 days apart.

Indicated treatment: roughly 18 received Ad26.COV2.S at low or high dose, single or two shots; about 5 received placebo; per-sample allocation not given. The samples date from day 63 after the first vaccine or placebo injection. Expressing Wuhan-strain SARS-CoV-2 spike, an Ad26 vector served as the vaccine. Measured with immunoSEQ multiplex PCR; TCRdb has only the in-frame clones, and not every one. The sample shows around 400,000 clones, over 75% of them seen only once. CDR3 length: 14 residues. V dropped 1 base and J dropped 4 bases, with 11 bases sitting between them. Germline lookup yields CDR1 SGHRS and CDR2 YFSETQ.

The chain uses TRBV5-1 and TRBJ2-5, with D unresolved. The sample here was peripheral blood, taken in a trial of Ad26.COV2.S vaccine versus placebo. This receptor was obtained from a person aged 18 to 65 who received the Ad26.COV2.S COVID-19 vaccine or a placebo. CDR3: CASSLQGAGETQYF. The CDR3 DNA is TGCGCCAGCAGCTTGCAAGGAGCTGGAGAGACCCAGTACTTC.